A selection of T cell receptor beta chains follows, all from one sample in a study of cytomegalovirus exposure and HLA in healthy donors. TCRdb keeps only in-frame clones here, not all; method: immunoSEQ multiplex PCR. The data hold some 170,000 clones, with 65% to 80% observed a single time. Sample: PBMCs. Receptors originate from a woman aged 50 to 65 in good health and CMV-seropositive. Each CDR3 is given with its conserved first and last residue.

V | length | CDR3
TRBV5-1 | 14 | CASSPGQDGDTQYF
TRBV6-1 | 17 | CASSGGTGGSGANVLTF
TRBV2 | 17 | CASSSHTLQGWEETQYF
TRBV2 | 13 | CASRSDRTDTQYF
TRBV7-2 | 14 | CASSLKLGRTEAFF
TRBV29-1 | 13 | CSTAGQGADEQYF
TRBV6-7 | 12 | CASSYEDQPQHF
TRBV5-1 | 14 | CASSLLGVPYEQYF
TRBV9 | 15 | CASSPGDRLNEKLFF
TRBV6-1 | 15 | CAVKPGGGMGYGYTF
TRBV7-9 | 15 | CASSSTDRLTGELFF
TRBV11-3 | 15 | CASSLDGDIYNEQFF
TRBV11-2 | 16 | CASSLVGSRIRLEQYF
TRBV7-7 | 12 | CASSPSGYEQFF
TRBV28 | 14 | CASRDGRAGYEQYF
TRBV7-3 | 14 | CASSPRTGGTEAFF
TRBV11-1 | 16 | CASSHGPSARDEKLFF
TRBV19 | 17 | CASSRRDRGPSNQPQHF
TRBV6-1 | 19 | CASSEGTGFFWDGLEPQHF
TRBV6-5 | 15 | CASRKQGGGYTEAFF
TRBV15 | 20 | CATSRDLPGTGGVLDTEAFF
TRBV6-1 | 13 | CASKGGWNTEAFF
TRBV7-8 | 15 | CASSSPGQGNSPLHF
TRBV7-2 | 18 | CASSVGTGVSRRHTEAFF
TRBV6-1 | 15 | CASSAGQGFYNEQFF